This TCR beta chain was sequenced for a study of shared clonotypes between healthy human individuals. Using immunoSEQ multiplex PCR, the repertoire was profiled, and TCRdb retains in-frame clones only, with some absent. Of 950,000 to 1,200,000 clones listed, about 80% were seen once; the top ten hold approximately 0.9%. CDR3 size: 15 residues. Germline V gene data show CDR1 as SGHAT and CDR2 as FQNNGV. The ends lost 5 bases at V and 5 bases at J; junction bases unmatched: 10. Sequenced input: memory CD4+ T cells from PBMCs. Subset: CD45RA-negative fraction. The sequence was collected from a man younger than 35 in good health. Some clones in this sample may be carry-over from other donors' samples. The chain couples TRBV11-2 to TRBJ1-1, with 8 bases that match TRBD1. The CDR3 DNA follows: TGTGCCAGCAGCCCACCTGACAGGGGACGGACTGAAGCTTTCTTT. Translating gives CASSPPDRGRTEAFF.